The clone carrying this T cell receptor beta chain has just a few counts. The antigen remains undetermined. The data stem from a study of T-cell memory formation after mild COVID-19. Study context: There were largely donor-specific TCR clusters. General study points: Day 15 to 85 contractors were CD4/CD8 balanced; later expanders leaned CD4+.

This CDR3 has 13 amino acids. V lost 1 base and J lost 6, with 9 bases in between. Germline CDR1 reads KGHDR; CDR2 reads SFDVKD. Using its own MiXCR run on the 5' RACE reads, TCRdb lists one record per CDR3 protein. This sample has 300,000 to 400,000 distinct CDR3 sequences; 25% to 30% occur once, and the top ten carry approximately 13%. The sequenced sample consisted of PBMCs or a T cell subset sorted from them (not recorded which). The genes are TRBV24-1 and TRBJ2-7; no reliable D call. The receptor was isolated from an adult woman who had mild COVID-19 (a few samples of this study predate the infection). Cell type and time point are not known. The CDR3 reads CATSDFKSGEQYF. DNA of the CDR3: TGTGCCACCAGTGATTTTAAGTCAGGCGAGCAGTACTTC.